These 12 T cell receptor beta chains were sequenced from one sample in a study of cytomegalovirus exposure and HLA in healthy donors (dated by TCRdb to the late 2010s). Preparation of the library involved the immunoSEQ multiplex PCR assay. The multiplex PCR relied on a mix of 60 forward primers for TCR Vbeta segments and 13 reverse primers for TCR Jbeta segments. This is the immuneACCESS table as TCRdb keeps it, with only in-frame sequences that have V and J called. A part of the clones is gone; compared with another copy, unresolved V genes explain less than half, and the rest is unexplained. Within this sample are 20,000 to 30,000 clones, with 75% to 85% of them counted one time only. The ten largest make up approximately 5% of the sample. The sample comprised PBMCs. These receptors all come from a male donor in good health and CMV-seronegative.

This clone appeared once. CDR3 nucleotides: TGTGCCTGGAGTGTGGAACTAGCGGGGGGGCGGTACCAAGAGACCCAGTACTTC. This codes for CAWSVELAGGRYQETQYF. The genes are TRBV30 and TRBJ2-5; TRBD2 matches 13 bases. The CDR3 extends over 18 amino acids. The trim removed 0 bases at V and 0 bases at J, leaving 7 bases unmatched. Germline CDR1 and CDR2: GTSNPN and SVGIG (reference sequence).

CDR3 residues: CASSIPQDREDYFEAKNIQYF. Here the CDR3 DNA reads TGTGCCAGTAGTATACCCCAGGACAGGGAAGACTATTTCGAGGCCAAAAACATTCAGTACTTC. The chain uses TRBV19 and TRBJ2-4; 8 bases line up with TRBD1. Germline V gene sequence: CDR1 LNHDA, CDR2 SQIVND (reference sequence). The CDR3 extends over 21 amino acids. V was clipped by 2 bases and J by 1 base; unmatched bases: 19.

Here the CDR3 reads CASSGARNRGHYGYTF. The CDR3 bases are TGTGCCAGCAGTGGGGCGAGAAACAGGGGGCACTATGGCTACACCTTC. The J gene is TRBJ1-2, the V gene TRBV6-1; 9 bases match TRBD1. The germline CDR1 and CDR2 sequences are MNHNS and SASEGT. Trimming removed 4 bases from V and 3 bases from J; junction bases left unmatched: 9. The CDR3 length is 16 residues.

CDR3 residues: CASSQTDGETQYF. As DNA, the CDR3 is TGTGCCAGCAGCCAGACAGATGGGGAGACCCAGTACTTC. This chain joins TRBV25-1 and TRBJ2-5; TRBD1 is a possible D gene (5 bases). V dropped 6 bases and J dropped 5 bases, with 13 bases sitting between them. Germline V gene sequence: CDR1 MGHDK, CDR2 SYGVNS. The CDR3 contains 13 residues.

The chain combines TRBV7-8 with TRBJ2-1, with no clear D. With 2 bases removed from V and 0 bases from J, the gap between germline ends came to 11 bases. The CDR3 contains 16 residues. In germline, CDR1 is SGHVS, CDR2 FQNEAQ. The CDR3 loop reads CASSLRLHRSYNEQFF. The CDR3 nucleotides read TGTGCCAGCAGCTTAAGACTGCACCGCTCCTACAATGAGCAGTTCTTC.

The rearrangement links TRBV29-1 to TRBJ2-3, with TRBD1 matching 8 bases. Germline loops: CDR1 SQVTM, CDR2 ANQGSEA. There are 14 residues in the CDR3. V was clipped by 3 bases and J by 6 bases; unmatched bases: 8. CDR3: CSVEQGAPRDTQYF. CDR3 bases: TGCAGCGTTGAGCAGGGGGCGCCCCGGGATACGCAGTATTTT.

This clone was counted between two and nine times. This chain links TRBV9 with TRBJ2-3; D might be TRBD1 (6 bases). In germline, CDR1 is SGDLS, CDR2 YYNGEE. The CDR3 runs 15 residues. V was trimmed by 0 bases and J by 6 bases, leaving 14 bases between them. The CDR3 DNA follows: TGTGCCAGCAGCGTAGGAGGAGGCGGACAGGATACGCAGTATTTT. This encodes CASSVGGGGQDTQYF.

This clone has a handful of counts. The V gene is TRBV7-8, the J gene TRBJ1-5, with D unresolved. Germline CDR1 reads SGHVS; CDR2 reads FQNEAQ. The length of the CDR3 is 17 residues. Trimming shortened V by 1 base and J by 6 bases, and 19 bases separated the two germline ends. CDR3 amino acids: CASSLDQVGLYSQPQHF. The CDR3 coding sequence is TGTGCCAGCAGCTTAGATCAAGTCGGACTGTATAGTCAGCCCCAGCATTTT.

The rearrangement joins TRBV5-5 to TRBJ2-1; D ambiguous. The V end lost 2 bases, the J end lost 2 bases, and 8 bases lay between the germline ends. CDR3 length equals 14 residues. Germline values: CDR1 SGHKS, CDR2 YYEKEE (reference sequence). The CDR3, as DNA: TGTGCCAGCAGCTTATCCCGTACCTACAATGAGCAGTTCTTC. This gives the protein CASSLSRTYNEQFF.

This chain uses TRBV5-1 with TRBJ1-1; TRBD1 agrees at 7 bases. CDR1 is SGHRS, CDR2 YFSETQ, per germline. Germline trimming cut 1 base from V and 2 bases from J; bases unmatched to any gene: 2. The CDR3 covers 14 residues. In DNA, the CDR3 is TGCGCCAGCAGCTTGTCAGGGGGTAACACTGAAGCTTTCTTT. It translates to CASSLSGGNTEAFF.

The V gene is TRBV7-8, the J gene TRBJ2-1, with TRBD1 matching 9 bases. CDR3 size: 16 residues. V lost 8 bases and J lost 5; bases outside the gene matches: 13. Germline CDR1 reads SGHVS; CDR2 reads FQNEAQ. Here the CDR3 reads CASCPEYRGPNNEQFF. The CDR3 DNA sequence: TGTGCCAGCTGCCCCGAATACAGGGGGCCTAACAATGAGCAGTTCTTC.

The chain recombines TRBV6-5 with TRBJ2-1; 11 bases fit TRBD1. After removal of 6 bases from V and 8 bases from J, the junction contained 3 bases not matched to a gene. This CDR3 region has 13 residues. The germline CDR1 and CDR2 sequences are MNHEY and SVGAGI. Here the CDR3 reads CASRGQGVHEQFF. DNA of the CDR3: TGTGCCAGCAGGGGACAGGGGGTCCATGAGCAGTTCTTC.